Following are 3 T cell receptor beta chains from one sample sequenced in a study of T cells in Graves' hyperthyroidism and ophthalmopathy. RNA transcripts were the template for amplifying TCR beta CDR3 regions. HTBI primers drove first-round RT-PCR of the TCR CDR3. TCRdb fed the multiplex PCR reads into MiXCR, producing one record per CDR3 protein. The sample carries more than 500,000 distinct CDR3 sequences, roughly 15% recorded once. The sequencing sample was made of blood. These receptor sequences come from a middle-aged woman with Graves' ophthalmopathy.

This clonotype was found many times. The gene calls are TRBV12-3 or TRBV12-4 and TRBJ2-7; possible D gene TRBD2, 5 bases. CDR3 length equals 12 residues. V was shortened by 0 bases and J by 7 bases, with 7 bases between the two germline ends. CDR3 in amino acids: CASSLAGEEQYF. CDR3 in DNA: TGTGCCAGCAGTTTAGCGGGAGAGGAGCAGTACTTC.

This rearrangement joins TRBV7-8 to TRBJ2-2, with 10 bases identical to TRBD2. The germline gives CDR1 SGHVS, CDR2 FQNEAQ. The CDR3 spans 16 residues. V dropped 1 base and J dropped 4; count of bases not matched to a gene: 3. CDR3 nucleotides: TGTGCCAGCAGCTTAGAGGGACTAGCGATCACCGGGGAGCTGTTTTTT. It yields the protein CASSLEGLAITGELFF.

This clonotype was counted many times. The chain uses TRBV6-2 or TRBV6-3 and TRBJ1-1; 8 bases map to TRBD1. This CDR3 is built from 15 residues. Unmatched junction bases numbered 5, after V lost 5 bases and J lost 0 bases. Germline-derived CDR1 and CDR2 are MNHEY and SVGEGT. As DNA, the CDR3 is TGTGCCAGCAGTCCCCCGGACAGGGTGAACACTGAAGCTTTCTTT. Protein sequence: CASSPPDRVNTEAFF.